This TCR beta chain was captured in a study of T cells expressing NK-cell markers. General study findings and limits: What remained unclear was the HCMV specificity of expanded NKG2C+ T cell clones.

Germline loops: CDR1 MNHNS, CDR2 SASEGT. The CDR3 contains 16 residues. Notes on this clonotype: Antigen: not known.

Making the TCR beta cDNA relied on 5'RACE template switching with UMIs. TCRdb reprocessed the 5' RACE reads and stores each CDR3 protein as one record, lacking DNA. Here the sample table reports 500,000 to 600,000 distinct CDR3 sequences. This chain joins TRBV6-1 and TRBJ2-7; TCRdb outputs TRBD2, but without DNA this stays unchecked. The source is a man aged 18 to 30 in good health. Material for sequencing was blood T cells: a sorted CD56 or NKG2C T cell subset, CD4+ or CD8+ T cells, or bulk PBMC T cells (not recorded which). CDR3: CASSERSGLGPYEQYF.